This TCR beta chain is from a study of T cell repertoires in cytomegalovirus infection. This clonotype was seen many times. Its matching antigen is unknown. Via MiXCR, TCRdb re-called the reads, giving one row per CDR3 protein. The sample has around 300,000 distinct CDR3 sequences; roughly 21% are singletons. The sample consisted of cultured PBMCs, taken from culture after CMV antigen stimulation. The clonotype was recovered from a human donor in good health (CMV status not recorded). Some clones in this sample may be carry-over from other donors' samples.

In DNA form, the CDR3 reads TGTGCCAGCAGCTTAGCCGGGACTAGCCGTAGGTATGAGCAGTTCTTC. This translates into CASSLAGTSRRYEQFF. This rearrangement joins TRBV7-2 to TRBJ2-1; TRBD2 agrees at 9 bases. This CDR3 has 16 amino acids. CDR1 is SGHTA, CDR2 FQGNSA, per germline. Germline trimming cut 0 bases from V and 8 bases from J; bases unmatched to any gene: 8.